A single sample is the source of the 30 T cell receptor beta chains below, sequenced in a study of shared T cell receptors in the human thymus. Profiled with immunoSEQ multiplex PCR; TCRdb holds only in-frame clones, not every one. Among 550,000 to 800,000 clones listed, roughly 88% were seen once. Another study also made use of these data, one on human thymus T cells.

Sequencing was performed on thymocytes. The receptors were gathered from a girl in the first two years of life with a congenital heart defect.

This clone has only a few counts. This chain links TRBV7-9 with TRBJ1-1; no clear D. Trimming cost V 5 bases and J 5 bases, with 15 bases left between them. The V gene's germline CDR1 is SEHNR and CDR2 FQNEAQ (reference sequence). This CDR3 contains 14 residues. The CDR3 coding sequence is TGTGCCAGCAGCCTATACATTTTGCGGACTGAAGCTTTCTTT. Residues: CASSLYILRTEAFF.

This rearrangement joins TRBV5-4 to TRBJ1-6; possible D gene TRBD1, 5 bases. Germline V gene lookup returns CDR1 SGHNT and CDR2 YYREEE (reference sequence). This CDR3 has 12 amino acids. Trimming left V 8 bases short and J 7 bases short, with 10 bases between. CDR3 sequence (DNA): TGTGCCAGTAGGGGCATAAATTCACCCCTCCACTTT. Translated, it gives CASRGINSPLHF.

This chain links TRBV19 with TRBJ2-3; 7 nucleotides agree with TRBD1. The J segment lost 2 bases and the V segment lost 6 bases, leaving 14 bases of the junction unmatched. The CDR3 runs to 17 residues. The V gene's germline CDR1 is LNHDA and CDR2 SQIVND (reference sequence). The CDR3 protein is CASRARQGRPFTDTQYF. The CDR3 nucleotides are TGTGCCAGTAGAGCCCGACAGGGACGACCCTTCACAGATACGCAGTATTTT.

CDR3 loop: CASGLYRDSGEAFF. Here the CDR3 DNA reads TGTGCTAGTGGTTTGTACCGGGACAGTGGTGAAGCTTTCTTT. The V gene is TRBV12-5, the J gene TRBJ1-1, with 7 bases fitting TRBD1. The germline V gene encodes CDR1 LGHNT and CDR2 FRNRAP. V shed 2 bases and J 7 bases; nucleotides not matched to a gene: 7. The CDR3 runs 14 residues.

This chain uses TRBV5-6 with TRBJ2-7; D possibly corresponds to TRBD1 (6 bases). The V gene lost 2 bases and the J gene lost 3 bases, with 12 bases spanning the gap. Germline V gene lookup returns CDR1 SGHDT and CDR2 YYEEEE. There are 14 residues in the CDR3. The CDR3 spells CASSFVGGGYEQYF. The CDR3 bases are TGTGCCAGCAGCTTTGTAGGGGGTGGCTACGAGCAGTACTTC.

This clone was counted a single time. The chain employs TRBV6-5 and TRBJ2-1, with D tentatively TRBD2 (5 bases). Germline values: CDR1 MNHEY, CDR2 SVGAGI. CDR3 length equals 14 residues. Trimming shortened V by 6 bases and J by 1 base, and 10 bases separated the two germline ends. The CDR3 DNA sequence: TGTGCCAGCAGGAGGCCGGGGTCCTACAATGAGCAGTTCTTC. Translation gives CASRRPGSYNEQFF.

The chain uses TRBV6-5 and TRBJ1-2; D gene ambiguous. The CDR3 totals 15 residues. Germline values: CDR1 MNHEY, CDR2 SVGAGI. Trimming removed 2 bases at V and 8 bases at J, with 18 bases between. CDR3: CASSYDRDRLGGYTF. Here the CDR3 DNA reads TGTGCCAGCAGTTACGATCGGGATCGCCTAGGGGGCTACACCTTC.

The chain is built from TRBV7-6 and TRBJ2-3; possible D gene TRBD2, 5 bases. Germline CDR1 reads SGHVS; CDR2 reads FNYEAQ. V lost 2 bases and J lost 3, with 21 bases in between. The CDR3 totals 18 residues. CDR3 loop: CASSLQNGIGLLTDTQYF. The CDR3 nucleotides are TGTGCCAGCAGCTTACAGAACGGGATTGGGCTTCTGACAGATACGCAGTATTTT.

This clone appeared a single time. The chain's CDR3 is CASSLVGGTGGIYGYTF. The CDR3 DNA is TGCGCCAGCAGCTTGGTTGGCGGGACAGGGGGGATCTATGGCTACACCTTC. V is TRBV5-1 and J is TRBJ1-2; 11 nucleotides agree with TRBD1. This CDR3 is 17 amino acids long. V lost 0 bases to trimming and J lost 4 bases; unmatched junction nucleotides: 8. Germline V CDR1 and CDR2: SGHRS, YFSETQ. Complete variable domain (other parts from reference TRBV5-1 and TRBJ1-2): KAGVTQTPRYLIKTRGQQVTLSCSPISGHRSVSWYQQTPGQGLQFLFEYFSETQRNKGNFPGRFSGRQFSNSRSEMNVSTLELGDSALYLCASSLVGGTGGIYGYTFGSGTRLTVV.

The V call is TRBV5-6, the J call TRBJ1-2; 10 bases match TRBD1. The CDR3 consists of 18 residues. Trimming cost V 0 bases and J 7 bases; bases outside gene matches: 15. Germline V gene data show CDR1 as SGHDT and CDR2 as YYEEEE. The CDR3 reads CASSLVLGDRGITGGYTF. CDR3 nucleotides: TGTGCCAGCAGCTTGGTTTTAGGGGACAGGGGCATTACGGGTGGCTACACCTTC.

The V call is TRBV28, the J call TRBJ1-5; D is ambiguous. The CDR3 is 13 amino acids. V shed 6 bases and J shed 6 bases, with 12 bases lying between them. Per germline, CDR1 MDHEN and CDR2 SYDVKM. The CDR3 sequence: CASSHPPGQPQHF. The CDR3 region has the DNA TGTGCCAGCAGCCATCCGCCCGGTCAGCCCCAGCATTTT. The full variable domain, its missing parts supplied by reference TRBV28 and TRBJ1-5, is DVKVTQSSRYLVKRTGEKVFLECVQDMDHENMFWYRQDPGLGLRLIYFSYDVKMKEKGDIPEGYSVSREKKERFSLILESASTNQTSMYLCASSHPPGQPQHFGDGTRLSIL.

This clone was seen more than once but under ten times. This chain uses TRBV19 with TRBJ1-1; D is undetermined. With 5 bases removed from V and 5 bases from J, the gap between germline ends came to 15 bases. This CDR3 contains 14 residues. Germline CDR1 is LNHDA and CDR2 is SQIVND (reference sequence). CDR3 coding DNA: TGTGCCAGTAGTCCATCCTGGGCTGGAACTGAAGCTTTCTTT. It encodes CASSPSWAGTEAFF.

This clone was seen just once. The V and J genes are TRBV6-6 and TRBJ1-1; D call uncertain. The CDR3 extends over 15 amino acids. The germline V gene has CDR1 MNHNY and CDR2 SVGAGI (reference sequence). Between the trimmed V and J ends, which lost 6 bases and 0 bases, there was a span of 14 bases. Here the CDR3 DNA reads TGTGCCAGCAGGATATCGGCGGCCATGAACACTGAAGCTTTCTTT. It encodes CASRISAAMNTEAFF.

The DNA of the CDR3 is TGTGCCAGCAGTCCCCCAGACAGGAATTACACCGGGGAGCTGTTTTTT. It codes for CASSPPDRNYTGELFF. This chain connects TRBV6-6 to TRBJ2-2; tentatively, D is TRBD1 (6 bases). V was clipped by 5 bases and J by 3 bases, with 16 bases between them. CDR1 and CDR2 from the germline V gene are MNHNY and SVGAGI (reference sequence). This CDR3 has 16 amino acids.

The chain links TRBV5-4 to TRBJ2-3; 9 bases agree with TRBD2. The CDR3 has 15 amino acids. The junction had 5 bases not matched to a gene; V was cut back by 6 bases and J by 0 bases. Germline values: CDR1 SGHNT, CDR2 YYREEE (reference sequence). The CDR3 DNA reads TGTGCCAGCAACCGCGGGGGGGCTAGCACAGATACGCAGTATTTT. Translation gives CASNRGGASTDTQYF.

This clone was seen a few times. The V call is TRBV5-1, the J call TRBJ2-7, with 7 bases matching TRBD1. The J segment lost 0 bases and the V segment lost 4 bases, leaving 7 bases of the junction unmatched. Germline V lookup: CDR1 SGHRS, CDR2 YFSETQ. The CDR3 contains 15 residues. CDR3 sequence: CASSPTGTDSYEQYF. Written as DNA, the CDR3 is TGCGCCAGCAGCCCAACCGGGACAGACTCCTACGAGCAGTACTTC.

The chain employs TRBV19 and TRBJ1-2; D not resolved. Trimming pared 6 bases from V and 1 base from J, leaving 15 bases between. This CDR3 comprises 15 residues. Looked up from germline, CDR1 is LNHDA and CDR2 is SQIVND (reference sequence). CDR3 sequence: CASRRLGVRNYGYTF. The CDR3 DNA reads as TGTGCCAGTAGACGGTTGGGCGTCCGTAACTATGGCTACACCTTC.

V is TRBV4-1 and J is TRBJ2-1; 8 bases fit TRBD2. The CDR3 spans 15 residues. J was trimmed by 6 bases and V by 4 bases; bases with no gene match: 8. Germline lookup yields CDR1 MGHRA and CDR2 YSYEKL. In DNA, the CDR3 is TGCGCCAGCAGCCCCCCGGGGGGGAGCTTCAATGAGCAGTTCTTC. It specifies CASSPPGGSFNEQFF.

The rearrangement uses TRBV29-1 and TRBJ2-3; tentative D call: TRBD2 (5 bases). The CDR3 has 15 amino acids. Germline V CDR1 and CDR2: SQVTM, ANQGSEA. Trimming stripped 6 bases from V and 0 bases from J, with 16 bases between. CDR3 protein: CSVKGDVSSTDTQYF. CDR3 nucleotide sequence: TGCAGCGTCAAGGGAGACGTCTCTAGCACAGATACGCAGTATTTT.

This clone appeared a single time. V usage is TRBV6-5 and J usage is TRBJ2-7; tentatively, D is TRBD1 (5 bases). This CDR3 is 16 amino acids long. V lost 0 bases, J lost 0 bases, and 12 bases lay in between. CDR1 and CDR2 (germline): MNHEY, SVGAGI. The CDR3 DNA sequence: TGTGCCAGCAGTTACTCGTCGGACACCCTCTCCTACGAGCAGTACTTC. This translates into CASSYSSDTLSYEQYF.

This chain links TRBV4-3 with TRBJ1-2, with 9 positions matching TRBD1. The V gene's germline CDR1 is LGHNA and CDR2 YSLEER. The trim removed 0 bases at V and 7 bases at J, leaving 15 bases unmatched. This CDR3 contains 18 residues. This CDR3 reads CASSQDGRGQGIKSGYTF. CDR3 bases: TGCGCCAGCAGCCAAGATGGTAGGGGACAGGGAATTAAGAGTGGCTACACCTTC.

This clone was recorded a few times. The genes are TRBV30 and TRBJ1-2; no clear D. With 3 bases removed from V and 3 bases from J, the gap between germline ends came to 14 bases. This CDR3 has 14 amino acids. Per germline, CDR1 GTSNPN and CDR2 SVGIG (reference sequence). CDR3 coding DNA: TGTGCCTGGAGCGAAGGCACCCGGGACTATGGCTACACCTTC. Residues: CAWSEGTRDYGYTF.

V gene TRBV9 combines with J gene TRBJ1-3, with D tentatively TRBD1 (5 bases). The CDR3 has 20 amino acids. Germline V gene data show CDR1 as SGDLS and CDR2 as YYNGEE. V lost 3 bases and J lost 4, with 29 bases in between. CDR3 nucleotide sequence: TGTGCCAGCAGCGGTGGTCGGGGGAAGGGGAGGCAATCTTGGGGAAACACCATATATTTT. This gives the protein CASSGGRGKGRQSWGNTIYF.

This clone is a singleton in its sample. The rearrangement links TRBV4-3 to TRBJ2-7; perhaps TRBD2 as D (7 bases). Germline-derived CDR1 and CDR2 are LGHNA and YSLEER. Trimming pared 4 bases from V and 4 bases from J, leaving 26 bases between. This CDR3 spans 18 amino acids. CDR3 residues: CASSPIPKRGGAGYEQYF. CDR3 nucleotides: TGCGCCAGCAGCCCGATCCCAAAGCGTGGGGGGGCGGGGTACGAGCAGTACTTC.

The rearrangement links TRBV18 to TRBJ1-1, with D possibly being TRBD1 (6 bases). Germline assignment: CDR1 KGHSH and CDR2 LQKENI. Trimming shortened V by 5 bases and J by 0 bases, and 16 bases separated the two germline ends. CDR3 length: 16 residues. This CDR3 is CASSTNQQGLNTEAFF. DNA for the CDR3: TGTGCCAGCTCAACGAATCAACAGGGCTTGAACACTGAAGCTTTCTTT.

The chain uses TRBV19 and TRBJ1-2; 8 bases fit TRBD1. This CDR3 spans 16 amino acids. Germline V gives CDR1 LNHDA, CDR2 SQIVND (reference sequence). The V segment lost 3 bases and the J segment 8 bases; nucleotides outside the gene matches: 14. CDR3 amino acids: CASSIRRTGLGRGYTF. The CDR3 DNA follows: TGTGCCAGTAGTATCCGACGGACAGGGCTGGGTAGAGGCTACACCTTC. Full variable domain (outside the CDR3, taken from reference TRBV19 and TRBJ1-2): DGGITQSPKYLFRKEGQNVTLSCEQNLNHDAMYWYRQDPGQGLRLIYYSQIVNDFQKGDIAEGYSVSREKKESFPLTVTSAQKNPTAFYLCASSIRRTGLGRGYTFGSGTRLTVV.

The chain joins TRBV10-3 to TRBJ1-1; D may be TRBD1 (6 bases). CDR3 size: 13 residues. In germline, CDR1 is ENHRY, CDR2 SYGVKD. V was clipped by 8 bases and J by 1 base, with 11 bases between them. CDR3 sequence (DNA): TGTGCCATCGCAGGGGTCGGGAACACTGAAGCTTTCTTT. Encoded protein: CAIAGVGNTEAFF.

The chain is built from TRBV15 and TRBJ1-6, with 7 nucleotides matching TRBD1. The germline V gene encodes CDR1 LNHNV and CDR2 YYDKDF (reference sequence). J gave up 5 bases and V 0 bases, and 4 bases lay outside the gene matches. This CDR3 is 16 amino acids long. Here the CDR3 reads CATSREDDRDNSPLHF. DNA of the CDR3: TGTGCCACCAGCAGAGAGGACGACAGGGATAATTCACCCCTCCACTTT.

The DNA of the CDR3 is TGTGCCAGCAGCTTAGGGACAGGGGTTCATACCCGACGCGGTGCTGAAGCTTTCTTT. Protein product: CASSLGTGVHTRRGAEAFF. V usage is TRBV7-9 and J usage is TRBJ1-1; 9 nucleotides line up with TRBD1. Germline-derived CDR1 and CDR2 are SEHNR and FQNEAQ (reference sequence). The CDR3 runs to 19 residues. J lost 6 bases, V lost 1 base, and 18 bases had no gene match.

The chain couples TRBV21-1 to TRBJ1-2. TRBV21-1 is reported as a pseudogene. The length of the CDR3 is 13 residues. The CDR3 region is CASTTGCRKGCTF. The CDR3 DNA reads TGTGCCAGCACCACGGGGTGTAGGAAAGGCTGCACCTTC.